A single sample is the source of the 3 T cell receptor beta chains below, sequenced in a study of blood T cell repertoires in COVID-19. Clones were read by immunoSEQ multiplex PCR, and TCRdb kept only the in-frame ones, dropping some. In the table there are almost 350,000 clones, 89% of which are singletons. Material: peripheral blood. All receptors derive from a woman aged 55-70 years with COVID-19, enrolled during active disease.

J is TRBJ2-7 and V is TRBV10-3, with a weak D call TRBD1 (5 bases). The germline V gene encodes CDR1 ENHRY and CDR2 SYGVKD. Trimming removed 3 bases from V and 0 bases from J, with 9 bases in between. This CDR3 spans 14 amino acids. The CDR3 DNA follows: TGTGCCATCAGTGATAGGGGCGGCTCCTACGAGCAGTACTTC. This translates into CAISDRGGSYEQYF.

With regard to this clone: This specimen includes other DNA sequences encoding the same CDR3. The rearrangement links TRBV19 to TRBJ1-5, with D maybe TRBD1 (5 bases). The CDR3 spans 13 residues. The germline gives CDR1 LNHDA, CDR2 SQIVND (reference sequence). V was shortened by 2 bases and J by 4 bases, with 6 bases between the two germline ends. The CDR3 DNA reads as TGTGCCAGTAGTATAACAGGAAATCAGCCCCAGCATTTT. Encoded protein: CASSITGNQPQHF. Full variable domain (remainder filled in from reference TRBV19 and TRBJ1-5): DGGITQSPKYLFRKEGQNVTLSCEQNLNHDAMYWYRQDPGQGLRLIYYSQIVNDFQKGDIAEGYSVSREKKESFPLTVTSAQKNPTAFYLCASSITGNQPQHFGDGTRLSIL.

The CDR3 protein is CASSLIQGTGANVLTF. The CDR3 bases are TGTGCCAGCAGTCTGATCCAGGGAACTGGGGCCAACGTCCTGACTTTC. The rearrangement joins TRBV28 to TRBJ2-6; maybe TRBD1 (5 bases). V was trimmed by 5 bases and J by 2 bases, leaving 13 bases between them. Germline CDR1 reads MDHEN; CDR2 reads SYDVKM. The CDR3 totals 16 residues.